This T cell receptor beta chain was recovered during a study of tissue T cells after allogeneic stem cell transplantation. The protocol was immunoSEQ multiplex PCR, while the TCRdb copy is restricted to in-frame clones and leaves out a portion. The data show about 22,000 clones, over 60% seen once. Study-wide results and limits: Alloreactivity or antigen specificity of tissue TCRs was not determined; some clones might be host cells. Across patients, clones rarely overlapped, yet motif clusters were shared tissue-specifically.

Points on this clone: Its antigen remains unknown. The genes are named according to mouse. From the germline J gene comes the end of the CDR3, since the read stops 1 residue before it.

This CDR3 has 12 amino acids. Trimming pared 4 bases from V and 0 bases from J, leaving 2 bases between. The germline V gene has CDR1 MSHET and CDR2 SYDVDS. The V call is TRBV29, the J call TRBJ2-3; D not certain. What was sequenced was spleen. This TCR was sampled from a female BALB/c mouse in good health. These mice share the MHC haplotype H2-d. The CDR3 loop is CASSYSAETLYF. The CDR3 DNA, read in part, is TGTGCTAGCAGTTATAGTGCAGAAACGCTGTAT.